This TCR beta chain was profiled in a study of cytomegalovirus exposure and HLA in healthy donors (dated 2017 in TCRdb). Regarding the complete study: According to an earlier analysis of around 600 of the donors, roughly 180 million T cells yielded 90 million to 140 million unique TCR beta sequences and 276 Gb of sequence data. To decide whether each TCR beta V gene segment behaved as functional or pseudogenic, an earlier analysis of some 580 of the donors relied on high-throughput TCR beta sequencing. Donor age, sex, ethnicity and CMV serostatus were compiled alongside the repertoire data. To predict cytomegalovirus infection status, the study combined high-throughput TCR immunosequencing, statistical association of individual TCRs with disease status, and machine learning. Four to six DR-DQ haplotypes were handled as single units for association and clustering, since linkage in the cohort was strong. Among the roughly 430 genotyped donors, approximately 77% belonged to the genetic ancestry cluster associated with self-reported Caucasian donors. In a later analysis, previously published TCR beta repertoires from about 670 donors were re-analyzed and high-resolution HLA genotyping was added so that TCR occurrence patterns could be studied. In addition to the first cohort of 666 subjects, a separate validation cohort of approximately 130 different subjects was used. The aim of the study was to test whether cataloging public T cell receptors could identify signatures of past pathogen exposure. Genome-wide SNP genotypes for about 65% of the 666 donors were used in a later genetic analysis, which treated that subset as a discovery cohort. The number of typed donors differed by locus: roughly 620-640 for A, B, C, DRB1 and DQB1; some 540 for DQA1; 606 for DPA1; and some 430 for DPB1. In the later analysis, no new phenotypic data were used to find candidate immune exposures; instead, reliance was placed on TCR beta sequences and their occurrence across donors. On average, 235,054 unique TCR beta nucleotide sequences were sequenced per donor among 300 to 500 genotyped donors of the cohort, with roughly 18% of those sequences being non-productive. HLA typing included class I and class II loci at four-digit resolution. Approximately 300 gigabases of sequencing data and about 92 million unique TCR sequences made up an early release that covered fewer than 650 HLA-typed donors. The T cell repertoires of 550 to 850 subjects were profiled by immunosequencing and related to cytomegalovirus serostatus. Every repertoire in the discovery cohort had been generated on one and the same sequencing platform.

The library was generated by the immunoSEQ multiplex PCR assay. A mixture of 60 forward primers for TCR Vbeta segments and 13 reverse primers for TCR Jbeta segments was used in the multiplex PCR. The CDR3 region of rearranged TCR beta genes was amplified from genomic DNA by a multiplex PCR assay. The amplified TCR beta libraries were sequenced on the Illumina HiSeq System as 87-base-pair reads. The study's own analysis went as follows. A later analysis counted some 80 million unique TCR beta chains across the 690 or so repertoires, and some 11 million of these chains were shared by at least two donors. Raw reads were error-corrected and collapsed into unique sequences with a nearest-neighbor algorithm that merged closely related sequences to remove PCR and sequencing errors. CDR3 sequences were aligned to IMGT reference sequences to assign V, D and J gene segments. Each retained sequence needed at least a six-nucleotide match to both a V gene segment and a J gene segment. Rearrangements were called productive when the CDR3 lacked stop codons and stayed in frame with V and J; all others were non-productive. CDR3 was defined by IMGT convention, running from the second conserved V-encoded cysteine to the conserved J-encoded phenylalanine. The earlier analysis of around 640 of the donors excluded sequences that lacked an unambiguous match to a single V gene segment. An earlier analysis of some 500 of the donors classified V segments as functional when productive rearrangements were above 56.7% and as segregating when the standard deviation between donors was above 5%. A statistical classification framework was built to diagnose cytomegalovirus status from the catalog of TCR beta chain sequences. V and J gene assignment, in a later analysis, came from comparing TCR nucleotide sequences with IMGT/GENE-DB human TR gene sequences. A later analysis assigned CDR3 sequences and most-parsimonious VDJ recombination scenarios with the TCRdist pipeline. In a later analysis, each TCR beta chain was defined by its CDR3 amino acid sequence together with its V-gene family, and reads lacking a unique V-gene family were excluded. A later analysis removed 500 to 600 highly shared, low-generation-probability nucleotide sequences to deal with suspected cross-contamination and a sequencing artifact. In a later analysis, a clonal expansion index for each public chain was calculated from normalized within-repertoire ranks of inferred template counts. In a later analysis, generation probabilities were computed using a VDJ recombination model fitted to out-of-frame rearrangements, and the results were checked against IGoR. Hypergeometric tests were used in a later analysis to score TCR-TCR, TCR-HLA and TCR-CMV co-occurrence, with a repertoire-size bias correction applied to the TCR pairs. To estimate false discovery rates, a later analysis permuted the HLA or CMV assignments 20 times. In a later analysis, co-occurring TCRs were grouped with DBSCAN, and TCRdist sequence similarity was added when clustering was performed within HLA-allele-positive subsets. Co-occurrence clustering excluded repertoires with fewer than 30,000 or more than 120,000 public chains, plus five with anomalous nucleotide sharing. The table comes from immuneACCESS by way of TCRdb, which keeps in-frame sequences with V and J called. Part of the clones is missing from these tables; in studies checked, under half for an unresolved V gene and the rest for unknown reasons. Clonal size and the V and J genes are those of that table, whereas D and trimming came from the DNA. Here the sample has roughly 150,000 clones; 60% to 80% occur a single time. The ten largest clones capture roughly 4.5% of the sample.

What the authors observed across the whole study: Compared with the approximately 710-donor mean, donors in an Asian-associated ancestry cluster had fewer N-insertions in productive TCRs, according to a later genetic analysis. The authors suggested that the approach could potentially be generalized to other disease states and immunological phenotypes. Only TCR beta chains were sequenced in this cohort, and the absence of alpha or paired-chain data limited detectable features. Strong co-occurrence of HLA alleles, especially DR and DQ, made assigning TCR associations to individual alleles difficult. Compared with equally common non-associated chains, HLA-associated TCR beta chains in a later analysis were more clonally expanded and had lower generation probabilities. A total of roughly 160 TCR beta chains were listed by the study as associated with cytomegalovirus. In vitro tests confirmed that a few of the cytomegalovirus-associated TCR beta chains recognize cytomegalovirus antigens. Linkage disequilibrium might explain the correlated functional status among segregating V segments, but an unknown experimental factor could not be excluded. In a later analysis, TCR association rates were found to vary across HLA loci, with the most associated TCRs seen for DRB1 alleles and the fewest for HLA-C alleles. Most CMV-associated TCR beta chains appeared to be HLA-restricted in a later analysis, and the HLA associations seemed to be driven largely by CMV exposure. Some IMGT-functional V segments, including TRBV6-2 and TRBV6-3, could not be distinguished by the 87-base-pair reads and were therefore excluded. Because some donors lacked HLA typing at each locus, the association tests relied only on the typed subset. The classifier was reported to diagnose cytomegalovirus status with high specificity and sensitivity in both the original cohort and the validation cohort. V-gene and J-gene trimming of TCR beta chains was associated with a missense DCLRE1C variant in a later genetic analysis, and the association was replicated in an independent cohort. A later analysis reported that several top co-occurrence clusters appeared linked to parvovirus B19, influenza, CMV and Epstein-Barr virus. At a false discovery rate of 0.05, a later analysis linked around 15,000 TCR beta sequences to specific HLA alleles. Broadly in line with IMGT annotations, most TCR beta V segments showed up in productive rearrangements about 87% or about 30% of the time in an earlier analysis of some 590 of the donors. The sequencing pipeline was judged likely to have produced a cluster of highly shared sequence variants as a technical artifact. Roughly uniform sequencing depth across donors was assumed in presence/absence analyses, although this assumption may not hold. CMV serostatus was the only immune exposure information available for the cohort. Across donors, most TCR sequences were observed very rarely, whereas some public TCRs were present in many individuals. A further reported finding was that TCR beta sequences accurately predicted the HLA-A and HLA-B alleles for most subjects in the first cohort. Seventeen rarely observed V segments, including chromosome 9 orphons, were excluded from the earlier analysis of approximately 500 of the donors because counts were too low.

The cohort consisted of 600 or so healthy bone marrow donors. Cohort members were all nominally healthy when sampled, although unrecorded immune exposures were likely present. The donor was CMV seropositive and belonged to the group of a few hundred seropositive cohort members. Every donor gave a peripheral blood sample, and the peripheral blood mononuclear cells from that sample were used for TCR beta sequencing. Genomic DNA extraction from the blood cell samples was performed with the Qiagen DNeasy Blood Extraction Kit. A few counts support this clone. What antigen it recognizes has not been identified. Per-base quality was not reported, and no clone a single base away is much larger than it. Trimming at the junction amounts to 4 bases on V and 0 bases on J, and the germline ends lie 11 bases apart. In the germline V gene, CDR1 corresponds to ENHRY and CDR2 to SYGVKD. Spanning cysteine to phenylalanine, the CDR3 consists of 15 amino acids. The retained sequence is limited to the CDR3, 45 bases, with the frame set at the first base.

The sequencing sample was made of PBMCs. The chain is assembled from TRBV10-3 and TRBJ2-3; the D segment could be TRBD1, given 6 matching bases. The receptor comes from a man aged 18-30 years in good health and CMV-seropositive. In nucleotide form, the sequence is TGTGCCATCAGTGCGACGGACAGCAGCACAGATACGCAGTATTTT. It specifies CAISATDSSTDTQYF.